The clone carrying this TCR beta chain was counted a few times. Its target is unknown. The data were obtained in a study of Ad26.COV2.S vaccination and SARS-CoV-2 variants. Treatment described: about 20 received Ad26.COV2.S at low or high dose, single or two shots; a few received placebo; per-sample allocation not given. Each sample was drawn 63 days after the first injection (of vaccine or placebo). Regarding the study as a whole: Total T cell responses were possibly underestimated by TCR breadth and depth analyses.

The method was immunoSEQ multiplex PCR; TCRdb's version includes in-frame clones alone and lacks a portion of them. The sample has roughly 700,000 clones; 70% to 90% are singletons. The CDR3 is 15 residues long. The junction had 8 bases not matched to a gene; V was cut back by 6 bases and J by 2 bases. CDR1 and CDR2 from the germline V gene are LNHDA and SQIVND (reference sequence). The genes are TRBV19 and TRBJ2-5, with 8 bases that match TRBD1. The source of this sequence is a person aged 18-65 years who received the Ad26.COV2.S COVID-19 vaccine or a placebo. This material consisted of peripheral blood, taken in a trial of Ad26.COV2.S vaccine versus placebo. This CDR3 reads CASRGQGIFQETQYF. In DNA form, the CDR3 reads TGTGCCAGTAGAGGACAGGGCATCTTTCAAGAGACCCAGTACTTC.